This T cell receptor beta chain stems from a study of graft-versus-host responses after intestinal transplantation. About the study: Grafts that recipients had were multivisceral, liver-intestinal, or isolated intestinal transplants. All of the recipients had induction that used anti-thymocyte globulin, then tacrolimus and steroids for approximately 3 years.

As regards this clone: Its cognate antigen is unknown.

The method was immunoSEQ multiplex PCR; TCRdb's version includes in-frame clones alone and lacks a portion of them. This table has 70,000 to 95,000 clones, 75% to 90% appearing once. With 4 bases clipped from V and 6 bases from J, the junction kept 13 bases outside the gene matches. The V gene's germline CDR1 is SGHRS and CDR2 YFSETQ. The CDR3 totals 16 residues. This receptor was taken from a human donor who received an intestinal transplant. This specimen was unstimulated CD4+ T cells sorted from spleen or lymph node cells, taken before intestinal transplant. The chain links TRBV5-1 to TRBJ2-3; 8 bases are a match to TRBD1. The CDR3 DNA sequence: TGCGCCAGCAGCCTCCAACCACAAGGACAGGGCGATACGCAGTATTTT. Its protein product is CASSLQPQGQGDTQYF.